The 12 T cell receptor beta chains given below trace back to one sample, sequenced in a study of T-cell reconstitution after alpha-beta-depleted transplantation in children. During its preparation, the TCRbeta library received unique molecular identifiers. TCRdb re-analysed the PCR reads in MiXCR, keeping a single row per CDR3 protein. Among about 98,000 distinct CDR3 sequences listed, around a quarter were seen once. Material: PBMCs, obtained before TCRalphabeta/CD19-depleted stem cell transplant. The receptors were sampled from a boy aged 2 to 10 with acute lymphoblastic leukemia, due to receive a stem cell transplant.

The table lists this clonotype with a few counts. The gene calls are TRBV20-1 and TRBJ2-7; 8 bases are shared with TRBD1. V shed 3 bases and J 3 bases; nucleotides not matched to a gene: 7. This CDR3 has 14 residues. Germline CDR1 is DFQATT and CDR2 is SNEGSKA (reference sequence). The CDR3 here is CSASLQGAYYEQYF. CDR3 in DNA: TGCAGTGCTAGTTTGCAGGGGGCGTACTACGAGCAGTACTTC.

V gene TRBV7-8 combines with J gene TRBJ2-7; possible D gene TRBD1, 5 bases. The CDR3 spans 11 residues. Germline loops: CDR1 SGHVS, CDR2 FQNEAQ. V dropped 5 bases and J dropped 7 bases, with 9 bases sitting between them. DNA of the CDR3: TGTGCCAGCAGCCAGGGCCAGGAGCAGTACTTC. It yields the protein CASSQGQEQYF. The full variable domain, in which reference TRBV7-8 and TRBJ2-7 provide the parts outside the CDR3, is GAGVSQSPRYKVAKRGQDVALRCDPISGHVSLFWYQQALGQGPEFLTYFQNEAQLDKSGLPSDRFFAERPEGSVSTLKIQRTQQEDSAVYLCASSQGQEQYFGPGTRLTVT.

The sample holds a few counts of this clonotype. The rearrangement links TRBV20-1 to TRBJ1-4, with a tentative D call TRBD1 (6 bases). CDR3 length: 14 residues. Looked up from germline, CDR1 is DFQATT and CDR2 is SNEGSKA (reference sequence). V dropped 6 bases and J dropped 8 bases, with 19 bases sitting between them. The CDR3 DNA reads TGCAGTGCGCTAGAGACGGGGGCGGCGGAAAAACTGTTTTTT. Encoded protein: CSALETGAAEKLFF.

The chain links TRBV9 to TRBJ2-1; 8 bases agree with TRBD2. Looked up from germline, CDR1 is SGDLS and CDR2 is YYNGEE. Germline trimming cut 4 bases from V and 7 bases from J; bases unmatched to any gene: 13. CDR3 size: 16 residues. CDR3 sequence (DNA): TGTGCCAGCAGCTCCCCCACTAGCGGAGTTCGAAATGAGCAGTTCTTC. Amino acid sequence: CASSSPTSGVRNEQFF. Full variable domain (rest looked up from reference TRBV9 and TRBJ2-1): DSGVTQTPKHLITATGQRVTLRCSPRSGDLSVYWYQQSLDQGLQFLIQYYNGEERAKGNILERFSAQQFPDLHSELNLSSLELGDSALYFCASSSPTSGVRNEQFFGPGTRLTVL.

The V call is TRBV6-1, the J call TRBJ2-3, with D maybe TRBD2 (6 bases). The length of the CDR3 is 16 residues. V gave up 5 bases and J gave up 5 bases, with 20 bases separating them. The germline V gene encodes CDR1 MNHNS and CDR2 SASEGT. CDR3 loop: CASSRNSGGAVDTQYF. The CDR3, as DNA: TGTGCCAGCAGTAGAAATAGCGGAGGGGCAGTAGATACGCAGTATTTT.

The rearrangement uses TRBV27 and TRBJ2-7; TRBD1 agrees at 7 bases. Per germline, CDR1 MNHEY and CDR2 SMNVEV (reference sequence). The V gene end was trimmed by 1 base and the J gene end by 5 bases; junction bases not matched to a gene: 17. The length of the CDR3 is 18 residues. This CDR3 reads CASSLYGTAKSVSDEQYF. The CDR3 DNA is TGTGCCAGCAGTTTATACGGGACAGCTAAGTCAGTCTCGGACGAGCAGTACTTC.

This clonotype has more than one count but fewer than ten. The chain joins TRBV6-2 or TRBV6-3 to TRBJ2-7; TRBD2 matches at 9 bases. CDR3 length: 14 residues. The V and J ends lost 5 bases and 2 bases, in that order; junction bases with no gene match: 4. Germline lookup yields CDR1 MNHEY and CDR2 SVGEGT. CDR3: CASSPASGAYEQYF. CDR3 DNA sequence: TGTGCCAGCAGTCCAGCTAGCGGGGCCTACGAGCAGTACTTC.

The CDR3 protein is CASSPGGGEYNEQFF. CDR3 in DNA: TGTGCCAGCAGCCCAGGGGGGGGCGAGTACAATGAGCAGTTCTTC. The chain links TRBV9 to TRBJ2-1; D possibly uses TRBD1 or TRBD2 (7 bases each). This CDR3 spans 15 amino acids. V lost 4 bases to trimming and J lost 4 bases, with 15 bases between them. The germline CDR1 and CDR2 sequences are SGDLS and YYNGEE.

This clonotype was counted a few times. This chain uses TRBV4-3 with TRBJ2-3, with no clear D. CDR3 length: 13 amino acids. V was shortened by 2 bases and J by 2 bases, with 5 bases between the two germline ends. Germline V gives CDR1 LGHNA, CDR2 YSLEER. The DNA for the CDR3 is TGCGCCAGCAGCCAACCCGACACAGATACGCAGTATTTT. This codes for CASSQPDTDTQYF.

This rearrangement joins TRBV6-2 or TRBV6-3 to TRBJ1-1; weak D call: TRBD1 (5 bases). The CDR3 loop spans 13 amino acids. The V gene lost 3 bases and the J gene lost 4 bases, with 9 bases spanning the gap. Germline V gene sequence: CDR1 MNHEY, CDR2 SVGEGT. DNA for the CDR3: TGTGCCAGCAGTTATGGGGGTAGCACTGAAGCTTTCTTT. Translated, it gives CASSYGGSTEAFF.

This clonotype has at least ten counts. The rearrangement joins TRBV6-2 or TRBV6-3 to TRBJ2-1; D call uncertain. CDR3 length: 12 amino acids. The germline gives CDR1 MNHEY, CDR2 SVGEGT. With 5 bases removed from V and 3 bases from J, the gap between germline ends came to 5 bases. The DNA for the CDR3 is TGTGCCAGCAGTAGAAACTACAATGAGCAGTTCTTC. As protein: CASSRNYNEQFF.

V usage is TRBV12-3 or TRBV12-4 and J usage is TRBJ1-6, with D possibly matching TRBD1 (6 bases). CDR3 length: 16 amino acids. V was pared by 4 bases and J by 8 bases, with 18 bases between. Here the CDR3 DNA reads TGTGCCAGCAGTTCTTTACAGGGAGGCTCGCATTCACCCCTCCACTTT. Encoded protein: CASSSLQGGSHSPLHF.